The 8 T cell receptor beta chains in this list originate from one sample, sequenced in a study of CD8+CD57+ T cells in acquired aplastic anemia. According to the study, genomic DNA was the template for TCR beta VDJ and CDR3 profiling. TCRdb recomputed calls from the reads with MiXCR, one row per CDR3 protein. The sample has around 200,000 distinct CDR3 sequences; over 60% are singletons. Sequencing used sorted CD4+, CD8+, or CD8+CD57+ T cells (not recorded which) from PBMCs. Receptor source: a human donor in good health.

The chain uses TRBV20-1 and TRBJ2-7, with D unresolved. Germline lookup yields CDR1 DFQATT and CDR2 SNEGSKA (reference sequence). This CDR3 has 14 residues. V was clipped by 5 bases and J by 2 bases, with 16 bases between them. CDR3 amino acids: CSAATQADPYEQYF. CDR3 nucleotide sequence: TGCAGTGCTGCGACCCAGGCGGATCCCTACGAGCAGTACTTC.

This clonotype was observed a few times. The V call is TRBV29-1, the J call TRBJ2-5; perhaps D is TRBD1 or TRBD2 (6 bases each). The CDR3 extends over 14 amino acids. CDR1 and CDR2 (germline): SQVTM, ANQGSEA. The V and J ends lost 5 bases and 2 bases respectively, with 15 bases between them. CDR3: CSVSYRGEQETQYF. The CDR3 coding sequence is TGCAGCGTTTCTTATAGGGGGGAACAAGAGACCCAGTACTTC.

There are many counts of this clonotype. The rearrangement joins TRBV7-6 to TRBJ2-1; D ambiguous. V was pared by 1 base and J by 6 bases, with 10 bases between. Germline V lookup: CDR1 SGHVS, CDR2 FNYEAQ. CDR3 length: 14 residues. The CDR3 loop reads CASSLEVRSNEQFF. The CDR3 nucleotides read TGTGCCAGCAGCTTAGAGGTTAGGAGCAATGAGCAGTTCTTC.

This sequence joins TRBV5-1 and TRBJ2-3; a possible D gene is TRBD2 (6 bases). Germline V gives CDR1 SGHRS, CDR2 YFSETQ. V was shortened by 8 bases and J by 0 bases, with 31 bases between the two germline ends. The CDR3 sequence is 20 residues long. CDR3 region: CARLGGVRSQEDTSTDTQYF. The CDR3 DNA is TGCGCCAGACTCGGAGGGGTCAGGTCACAGGAGGATACTAGCACAGATACGCAGTATTTT.

The chain recombines TRBV30 with TRBJ2-7; 9 nucleotides line up with TRBD1. J gave up 2 bases and V 7 bases, and 3 bases lay outside the gene matches. The CDR3 runs to 12 residues. The germline CDR1 and CDR2 sequences are GTSNPN and SVGIG (reference sequence). The CDR3 here is CAYRQGAYEQYF. CDR3 DNA: TGTGCCTACCGACAGGGGGCCTACGAGCAGTACTTC.

The rearrangement links TRBV20-1 to TRBJ2-7, with TRBD1 identical over 7 bases. This CDR3 region has 14 residues. V was pared by 4 bases and J by 5 bases, with 11 bases of the junction left unmatched. The germline CDR1 and CDR2 sequences are DFQATT and SNEGSKA (reference sequence). CDR3 sequence reads: CSATHQYRGDEQYF. DNA of the CDR3: TGCAGTGCTACCCATCAGTACAGGGGCGACGAGCAGTACTTC.

The CDR3 spells CASSRSIRSSYEQYF. CDR3 bases: TGCGCCAGCAGCCGATCCATCCGCAGCTCCTACGAGCAGTACTTC. The rearrangement joins TRBV4-1 to TRBJ2-7; D remains unclear. Deletions cut 4 bases from V and 0 bases from J, with 13 bases between. The CDR3 runs 15 residues. CDR1 MGHRA and CDR2 YSYEKL come from the germline V gene.

The chain links TRBV2 to TRBJ2-7; D is perhaps TRBD1 or TRBD2 (5 bases each). This CDR3 is built from 15 residues. Trimming stripped 1 base from V and 2 bases from J, with 12 bases between. Germline CDR1 reads SNHLY; CDR2 reads FYNNEI. DNA for the CDR3: TGTGCCAGCAGTGAAGGAGGGACGCCAACCTACGAGCAGTACTTC. It encodes CASSEGGTPTYEQYF. The full variable domain, rest sourced from reference TRBV2 and TRBJ2-7, is EPEVTQTPSHQVTQMGQEVILRCVPISNHLYFYWYRQILGQKVEFLVSFYNNEISEKSEIFDDQFSVERPDGSNFTLKIRSTKLEDSAMYFCASSEGGTPTYEQYFGPGTRLTVT.